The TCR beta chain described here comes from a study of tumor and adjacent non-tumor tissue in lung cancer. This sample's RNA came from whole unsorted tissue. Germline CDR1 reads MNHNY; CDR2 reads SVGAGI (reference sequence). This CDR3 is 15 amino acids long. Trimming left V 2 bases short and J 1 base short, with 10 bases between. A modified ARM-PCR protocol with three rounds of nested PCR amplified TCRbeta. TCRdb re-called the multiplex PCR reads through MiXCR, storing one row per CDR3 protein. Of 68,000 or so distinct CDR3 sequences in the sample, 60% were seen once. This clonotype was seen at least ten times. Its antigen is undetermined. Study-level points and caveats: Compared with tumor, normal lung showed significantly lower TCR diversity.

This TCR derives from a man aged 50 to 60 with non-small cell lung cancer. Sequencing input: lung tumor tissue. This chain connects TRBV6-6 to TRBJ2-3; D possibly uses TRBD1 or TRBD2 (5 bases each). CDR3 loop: CASSYDVGGTDTQYF. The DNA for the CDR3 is TGTGCCAGCAGTTACGATGTGGGGGGCACAGATACGCAGTATTTT.